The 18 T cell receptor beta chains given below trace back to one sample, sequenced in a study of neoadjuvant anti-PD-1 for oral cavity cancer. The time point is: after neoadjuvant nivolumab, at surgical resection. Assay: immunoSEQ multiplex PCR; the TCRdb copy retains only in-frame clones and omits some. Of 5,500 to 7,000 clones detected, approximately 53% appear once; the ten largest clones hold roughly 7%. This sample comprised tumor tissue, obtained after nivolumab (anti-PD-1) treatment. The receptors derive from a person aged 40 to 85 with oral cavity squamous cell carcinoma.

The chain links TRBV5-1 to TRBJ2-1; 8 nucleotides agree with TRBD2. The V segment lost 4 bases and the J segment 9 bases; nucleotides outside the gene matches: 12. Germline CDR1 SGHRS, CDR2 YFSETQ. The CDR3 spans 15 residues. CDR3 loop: CASSAGQYAGGEQFF. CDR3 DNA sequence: TGCGCCAGCAGCGCCGGACAGTATGCGGGAGGTGAGCAGTTCTTC.

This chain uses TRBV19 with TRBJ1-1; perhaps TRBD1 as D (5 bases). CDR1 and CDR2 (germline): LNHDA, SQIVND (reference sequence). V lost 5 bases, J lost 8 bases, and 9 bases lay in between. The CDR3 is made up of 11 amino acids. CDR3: CASSARAEAFF. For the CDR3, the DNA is TGTGCCAGTAGTGCCAGGGCCGAAGCTTTCTTT.

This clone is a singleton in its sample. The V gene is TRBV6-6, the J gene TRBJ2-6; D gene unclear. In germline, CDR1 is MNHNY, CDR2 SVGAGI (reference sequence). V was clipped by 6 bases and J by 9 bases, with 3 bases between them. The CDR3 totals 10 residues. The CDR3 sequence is CASSHNVLTF. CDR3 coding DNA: TGTGCCAGCAGCCACAACGTCCTGACTTTC.

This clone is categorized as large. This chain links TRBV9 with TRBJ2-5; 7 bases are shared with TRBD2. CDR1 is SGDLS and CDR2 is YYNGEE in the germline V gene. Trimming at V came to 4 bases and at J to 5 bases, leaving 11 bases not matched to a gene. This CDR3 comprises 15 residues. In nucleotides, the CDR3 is TGTGCCAGCAGCCCCTCAAGGGGAGGGTGGGAGACCCAGTACTTC. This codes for CASSPSRGGWETQYF. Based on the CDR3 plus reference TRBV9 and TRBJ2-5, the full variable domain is DSGVTQTPKHLITATGQRVTLRCSPRSGDLSVYWYQQSLDQGLQFLIQYYNGEERAKGNILERFSAQQFPDLHSELNLSSLELGDSALYFCASSPSRGGWETQYFGPGTRLLVL.

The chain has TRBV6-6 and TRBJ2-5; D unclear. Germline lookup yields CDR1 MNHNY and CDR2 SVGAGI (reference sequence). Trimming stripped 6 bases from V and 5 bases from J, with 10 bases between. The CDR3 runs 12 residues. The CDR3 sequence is CASSRRRETQYF. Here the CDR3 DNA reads TGTGCCAGCAGCCGACGAAGGGAGACCCAGTACTTC.

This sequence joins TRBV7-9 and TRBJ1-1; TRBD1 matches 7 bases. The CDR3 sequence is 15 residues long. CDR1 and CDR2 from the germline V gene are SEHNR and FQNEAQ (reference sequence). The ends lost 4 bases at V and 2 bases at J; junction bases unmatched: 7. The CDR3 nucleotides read TGTGCCAGCAGCTCCCAGACAGGGTTCAACACTGAAGCTTTCTTT. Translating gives CASSSQTGFNTEAFF.

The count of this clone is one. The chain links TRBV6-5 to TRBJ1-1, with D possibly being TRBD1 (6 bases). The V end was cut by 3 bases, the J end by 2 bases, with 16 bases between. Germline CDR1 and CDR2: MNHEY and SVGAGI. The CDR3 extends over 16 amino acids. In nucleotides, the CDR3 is TGTGCCAGCAGTTATAGGGGGGGGCTAGGAAACACTGAAGCTTTCTTT. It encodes CASSYRGGLGNTEAFF.

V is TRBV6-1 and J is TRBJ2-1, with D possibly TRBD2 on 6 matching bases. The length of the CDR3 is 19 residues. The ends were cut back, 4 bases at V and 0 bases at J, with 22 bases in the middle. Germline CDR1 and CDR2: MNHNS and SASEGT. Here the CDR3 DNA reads TGTGCCAGCAGTGCCAGCGGGTTCCTTAGGGGTAGCTCCTACAATGAGCAGTTCTTC. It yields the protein CASSASGFLRGSSYNEQFF.

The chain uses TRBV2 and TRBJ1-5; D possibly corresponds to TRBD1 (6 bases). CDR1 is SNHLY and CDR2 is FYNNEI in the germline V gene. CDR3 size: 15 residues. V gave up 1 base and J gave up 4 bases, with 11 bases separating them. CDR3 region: CASSEDGQRNQPQHF. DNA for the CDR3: TGTGCCAGCAGTGAAGACGGACAGCGTAATCAGCCCCAGCATTTT.

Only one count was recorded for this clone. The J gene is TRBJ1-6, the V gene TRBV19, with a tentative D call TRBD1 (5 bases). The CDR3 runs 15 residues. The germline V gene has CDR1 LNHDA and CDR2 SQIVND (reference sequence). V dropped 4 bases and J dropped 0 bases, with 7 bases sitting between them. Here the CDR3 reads CASSRQSSYNSPLHF. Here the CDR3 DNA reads TGTGCCAGTAGTAGACAGAGCTCCTATAATTCACCCCTCCACTTT.

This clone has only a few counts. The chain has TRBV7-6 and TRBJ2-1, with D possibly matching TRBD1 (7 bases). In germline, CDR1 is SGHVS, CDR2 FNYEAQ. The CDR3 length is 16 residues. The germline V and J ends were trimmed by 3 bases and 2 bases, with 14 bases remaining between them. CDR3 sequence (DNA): TGTGCCAGCAGCTTGCAGGGGGAGGTAACCTACAATGAGCAGTTCTTC. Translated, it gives CASSLQGEVTYNEQFF.

CDR3 DNA sequence: TGTGCCAGTAGTGTTACAGGGGGCAGGTACAATGAGCAGTTCTTC. The encoded protein is CASSVTGGRYNEQFF. V and J are TRBV19 and TRBJ2-1; 9 bases are shared with TRBD1. Germline lookup yields CDR1 LNHDA and CDR2 SQIVND (reference sequence). Germline trimming cut 5 bases from V and 4 bases from J; bases unmatched to any gene: 6. CDR3 length: 15 residues.

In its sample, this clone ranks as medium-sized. The CDR3 DNA follows: TGTGCCAGTAGTTTCCGGGAGTTGAACACTGAAGCTTTCTTT. Its protein product is CASSFRELNTEAFF. V gene TRBV19 combines with J gene TRBJ1-1; unclear D gene. The germline CDR1 and CDR2 sequences are LNHDA and SQIVND (reference sequence). The V gene lost 5 bases and the J gene lost 0 bases, with 10 bases spanning the gap. The CDR3 has 14 residues.

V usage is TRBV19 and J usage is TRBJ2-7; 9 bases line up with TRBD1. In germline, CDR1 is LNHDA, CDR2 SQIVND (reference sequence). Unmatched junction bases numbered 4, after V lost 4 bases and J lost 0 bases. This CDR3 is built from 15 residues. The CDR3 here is CASSTGQGISYEQYF. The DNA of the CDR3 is TGTGCCAGTAGTACGGGACAGGGCATCTCCTACGAGCAGTACTTC.

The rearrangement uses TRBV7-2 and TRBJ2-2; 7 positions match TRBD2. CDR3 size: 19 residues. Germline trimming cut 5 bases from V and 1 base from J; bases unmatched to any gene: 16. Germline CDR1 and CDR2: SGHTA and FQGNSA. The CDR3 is CASSLVKMAGAGNTGELFF. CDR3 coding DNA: TGTGCCAGCAGCCTAGTGAAGATGGCGGGAGCGGGGAACACCGGGGAGCTGTTTTTT.

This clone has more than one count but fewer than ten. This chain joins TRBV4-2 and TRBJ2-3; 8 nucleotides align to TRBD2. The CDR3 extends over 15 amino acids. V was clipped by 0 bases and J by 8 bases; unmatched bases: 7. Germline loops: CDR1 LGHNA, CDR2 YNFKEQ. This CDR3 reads CASSQDQAGVSTQYF. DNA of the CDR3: TGTGCCAGCAGCCAAGATCAAGCGGGGGTTTCTACGCAGTATTTT.

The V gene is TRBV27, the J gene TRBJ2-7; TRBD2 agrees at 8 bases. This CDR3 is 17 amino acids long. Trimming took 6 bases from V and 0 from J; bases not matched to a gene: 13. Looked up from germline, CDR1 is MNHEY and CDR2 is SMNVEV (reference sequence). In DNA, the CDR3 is TGTGCCAGCAGAGACGCTAGGGGGACTAGGAGCTCCTACGAGCAGTACTTC. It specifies CASRDARGTRSSYEQYF.

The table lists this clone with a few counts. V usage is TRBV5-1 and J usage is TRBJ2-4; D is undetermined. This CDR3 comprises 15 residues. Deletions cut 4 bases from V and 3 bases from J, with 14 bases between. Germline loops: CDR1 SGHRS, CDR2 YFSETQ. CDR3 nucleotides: TGCGCCAGCAGCGCCCTTGGGGTGGGCAAAAACATTCAGTACTTC. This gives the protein CASSALGVGKNIQYF. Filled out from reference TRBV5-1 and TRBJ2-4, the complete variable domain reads KAGVTQTPRYLIKTRGQQVTLSCSPISGHRSVSWYQQTPGQGLQFLFEYFSETQRNKGNFPGRFSGRQFSNSRSEMNVSTLELGDSALYLCASSALGVGKNIQYFGAGTRLSVL.